This TCR beta chain was found in a study of blood T cell repertoires in COVID-19. Study details: PBMCs, B-cell-depleted T cells, or T cells provided the cDNA or gDNA that made up the material.

The CDR3 has 12 amino acids. CDR1 is MDHEN, CDR2 SYDVKM, per germline. Trimming left V 5 bases short and J 7 bases short, with 11 bases between. Participants were aged 18 to 89 years, lived in roughly 23 US areas, and enrolled virtually. Generated by immunoSEQ multiplex PCR, the TCRdb table keeps only in-frame clones and is missing some. Of 140,000 to 150,000 clones listed, roughly 90% are singletons. The origin of this receptor is a man aged 50-60 years who had recovered from COVID-19. Sequenced input: PBMCs or T cells enriched from blood (not recorded which). The rearrangement joins TRBV28 to TRBJ1-1; perhaps TRBD1 as D (6 bases). DNA for the CDR3: TGTGCCAGCAGTCTAACAGGGTATGAAGCTTTCTTT. Encoded protein: CASSLTGYEAFF.